These T cell receptor beta chains were read from a single sample in a study of shared clonotypes between healthy human individuals. Sequenced by immunoSEQ multiplex PCR; TCRdb stores in-frame clones only, minus some. The sample records about 380,000 clones, roughly 96% being singletons. Specimen: memory CD8+ T cells sorted from blood. These receptors originate from a man aged 30 to 45 in good health. Each CDR3 is given with its conserved first and last residue. Part of the rows lack a size; the others show once, few, many or a class for expanded clones.

clone size,J gene,CDR3 length,V gene,CDR3 protein
.,TRBJ2-7,12,TRBV9,CASRPGAVEQYF
.,TRBJ1-2,13,TRBV5-6,CASSPQGIYGYTF
.,TRBJ2-5,17,TRBV27,CASSSPGLAGIGGTQYF
.,TRBJ2-5,16,TRBV4-1,CASSHPLGGGAETQYF
.,TRBJ2-7,14,TRBV7-9,CASSLEGAHGEQYF
.,TRBJ2-7,12,TRBV5-1,CASSLFTDEQYF
.,TRBJ1-3,16,TRBV5-8,CASSLQGPHSGNTIYF
.,TRBJ2-5,13,TRBV6-1,CASGHSSGGTQYF
.,TRBJ2-1,18,TRBV4-1,CASSQGRISGRPYNEQFF
.,TRBJ2-4,20,TRBV2,CASSDLGTSGELRAKNIQYF
.,TRBJ1-4,16,TRBV28,CASSFLNRPTNEKLFF
.,TRBJ2-1,15,TRBV7-2,CASSLLPSSYNEQFF
once,TRBJ2-5,13,TRBV7-5,CASKATGQETQYF
.,TRBJ1-2,16,TRBV29-1,CVVLGQGALANYGYTF
.,TRBJ2-5,17,TRBV7-9,CASSLAASGRPQETQYF
once,TRBJ2-7,15,TRBV5-1,CASSVTGLANYEQYF
.,TRBJ2-3,17,TRBV2,CASSTNPPGTSGRGMDF
.,TRBJ1-1,13,TRBV30,CAWSVSDYTEAFF
.,TRBJ1-1,11,TRBV30,CAWSIGGKAFF
.,TRBJ2-3,16,TRBV19,CASSPRGAGGRDTQYF
.,TRBJ2-4,15,TRBV28,CASSPLEGAKNIQYF
.,TRBJ2-1,15,TRBV15,CATSPSGSPYNEQFF
.,TRBJ1-2,16,TRBV7-2,CASSLTGQYSNYGYTF
.,TRBJ2-2,16,TRBV6-4,CASSDPEGWGTGELFF
.,TRBJ1-2,12,TRBV6-6,CASSPSVYGYTF
.,TRBJ2-5,17,TRBV10-3,CAISGTSGRTGSETQYF
.,TRBJ2-1,11,TRBV20-1,CSALGGGEQFF
.,TRBJ2-1,12,TRBV6-6,CASSLAGDEQFF
once,TRBJ1-4,14,TRBV18,CASSQGRANEKLFF
.,TRBJ2-5,16,TRBV6-5,CASSYEGASGRETQYF
.,TRBJ1-5,13,TRBV6-5,CASSYSSGQPQHF
.,TRBJ2-3,17,TRBV7-2,CASSFPSGRIGTDTQYF
.,TRBJ2-7,11,TRBV29-1,CSVPTGTGQYF
once,TRBJ2-6,15,TRBV5-1,CASSFRGPGANVLTF
.,TRBJ2-7,15,TRBV4-1,CASGAGAGASYEQYF